Below are 8 T cell receptor beta chains sequenced from a single sample in a study of blood T cells in healthy people across ages. Then a second PCR, running roughly 7 to 12 cycles, was carried out with a sample-barcoded 5' primer and a J-beta primer mix. TCRdb reanalysed the 5' RACE reads using MiXCR and keeps one entry per CDR3 protein. The sample has about 780,000 distinct CDR3 sequences, less than 60% seen once. Material: blood. The receptors here all came from a man aged 80 or over in good health.

The rearrangement links TRBV28 to TRBJ1-2; 9 bases fit TRBD1. This CDR3 region has 15 residues. Germline V gene data show CDR1 as MDHEN and CDR2 as SYDVKM. With 6 bases clipped from V and 3 bases from J, the junction kept 8 bases outside the gene matches. The CDR3 coding sequence is TGTGCCAGCAGCCTAGGCGGACAGGGGTACTATGGCTACACCTTC. The encoded protein is CASSLGGQGYYGYTF.

The V gene is TRBV2, the J gene TRBJ2-1, with 8 bases aligning to TRBD2. The CDR3 covers 15 residues. The germline gives CDR1 SNHLY, CDR2 FYNNEI. V lost 4 bases and J lost 4; bases outside the gene matches: 6. This CDR3 is CASSVLADRYNEQFF. Here the CDR3 DNA reads TGTGCCAGCAGTGTACTAGCGGATCGGTACAATGAGCAGTTCTTC.

There are a few counts of this clonotype. The chain combines TRBV5-5 with TRBJ2-3, with a weak D call TRBD2 (6 bases). Deletions cut 1 base from V and 1 base from J, with 13 bases between. The germline gives CDR1 SGHKS, CDR2 YYEKEE (reference sequence). The CDR3 is made up of 16 amino acids. The CDR3 spells CASSLMGGTGTDTQYF. The CDR3 DNA sequence: TGTGCCAGCAGCTTGATGGGGGGAACGGGCACAGATACGCAGTATTTT.

V and J are TRBV5-1 and TRBJ2-1, with D possibly being TRBD1 (5 bases). The CDR3 contains 16 residues. Germline loops: CDR1 SGHRS, CDR2 YFSETQ. Trimming took 0 bases from V and 10 from J, leaving 20 bases between them. CDR3 sequence reads: CASSLEGRALAYEQFF. CDR3 bases: TGCGCCAGCAGCTTGGAAGGCAGGGCCCTTGCCTACGAGCAGTTCTTC.

This clonotype was seen at least ten times. The chain employs TRBV5-1 and TRBJ2-7; D gene uncertain. V lost 1 base and J 7 bases, leaving 21 bases between the germline ends. Germline loops: CDR1 SGHRS, CDR2 YFSETQ. CDR3 size: 16 residues. As DNA, the CDR3 is TGCGCCAGCAGCTTGTTTTCAGTCCCTGCGGTTGAAGAGCAGTACTTC. Its translation is CASSLFSVPAVEEQYF.

This clonotype was seen a few times. V and J are TRBV28 and TRBJ2-7; 8 positions match TRBD2. Germline lookup yields CDR1 MDHEN and CDR2 SYDVKM. The CDR3 is 15 amino acids. Unmatched junction bases numbered 9, after V lost 7 bases and J lost 1 base. CDR3 DNA sequence: TGTGCCAGCACCGCAAGACTAGCGCCGTCCTACGAGCAGTACTTC. This translates into CASTARLAPSYEQYF.

CDR3 DNA: TGTGCCAGCAGTTACGACAGCCAATATGGCTACACCTTC. As protein: CASSYDSQYGYTF. V and J are TRBV6-5 and TRBJ1-2; maybe TRBD1 (5 bases). This CDR3 has 13 amino acids. CDR1 and CDR2 from the germline V gene are MNHEY and SVGAGI. V lost 2 bases and J lost 5, with 9 bases in between.

V usage is TRBV5-5 and J usage is TRBJ2-1; a possible D gene is TRBD2 (6 bases). The CDR3 has 14 residues. Germline assignment: CDR1 SGHKS and CDR2 YYEKEE (reference sequence). The V end was cut by 7 bases, the J end by 7 bases, with 18 bases between. CDR3 loop: CASRLGLSGNEQFF. CDR3 coding DNA: TGTGCCAGCCGCCTGGGACTCTCCGGGAATGAGCAGTTCTTC.